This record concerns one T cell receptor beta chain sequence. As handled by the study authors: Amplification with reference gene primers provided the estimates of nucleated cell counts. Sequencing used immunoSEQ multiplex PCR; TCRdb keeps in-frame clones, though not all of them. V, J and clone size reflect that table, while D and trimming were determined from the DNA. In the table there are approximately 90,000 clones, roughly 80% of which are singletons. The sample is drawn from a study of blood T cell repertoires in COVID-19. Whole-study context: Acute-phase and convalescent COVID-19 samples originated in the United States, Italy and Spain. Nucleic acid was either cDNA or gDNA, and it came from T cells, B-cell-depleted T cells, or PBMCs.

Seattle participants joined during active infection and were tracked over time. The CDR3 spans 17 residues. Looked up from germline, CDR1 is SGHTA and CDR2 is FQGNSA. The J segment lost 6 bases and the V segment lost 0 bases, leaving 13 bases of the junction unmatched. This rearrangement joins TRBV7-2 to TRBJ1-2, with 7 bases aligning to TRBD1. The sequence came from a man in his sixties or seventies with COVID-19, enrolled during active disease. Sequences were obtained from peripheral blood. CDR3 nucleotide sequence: TGTGCCAGCAGCTTAGCGAACAGGGGACCTGGGAGTGATGGCTACACCTTC. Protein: CASSLANRGPGSDGYTF.